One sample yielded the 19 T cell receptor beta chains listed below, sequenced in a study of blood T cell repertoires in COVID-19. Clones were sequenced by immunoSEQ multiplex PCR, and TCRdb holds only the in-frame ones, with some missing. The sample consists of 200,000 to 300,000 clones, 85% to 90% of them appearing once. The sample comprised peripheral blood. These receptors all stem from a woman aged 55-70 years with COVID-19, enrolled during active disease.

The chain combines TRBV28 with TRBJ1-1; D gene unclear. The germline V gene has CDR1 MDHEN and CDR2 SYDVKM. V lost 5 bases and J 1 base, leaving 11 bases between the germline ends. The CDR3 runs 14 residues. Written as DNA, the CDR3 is TGTGCCAGCAGTCCGCAAGCAAAGAACACTGAAGCTTTCTTT. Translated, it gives CASSPQAKNTEAFF.

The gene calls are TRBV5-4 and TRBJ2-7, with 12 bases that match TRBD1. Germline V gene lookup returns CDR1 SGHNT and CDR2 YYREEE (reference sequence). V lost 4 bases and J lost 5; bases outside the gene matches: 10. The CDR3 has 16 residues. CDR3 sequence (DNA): TGTGCCAGCAGCCCGACCATGGGGACAGGGGGCCACGAGCAGTACTTC. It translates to CASSPTMGTGGHEQYF. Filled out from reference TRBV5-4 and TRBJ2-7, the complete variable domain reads ETGVTQSPTHLIKTRGQQVTLRCSSQSGHNTVSWYQQALGQGPQFIFQYYREEENGRGNFPPRFSGLQFPNYSSELNVNALELDDSALYLCASSPTMGTGGHEQYFGPGTRLTVT.

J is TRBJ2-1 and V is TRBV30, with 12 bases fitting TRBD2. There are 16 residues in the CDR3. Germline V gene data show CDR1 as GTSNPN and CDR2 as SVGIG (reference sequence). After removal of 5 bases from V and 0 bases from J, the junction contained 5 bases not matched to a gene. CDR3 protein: CAWGLAGGFSYNEQFF. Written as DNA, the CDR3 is TGTGCCTGGGGCCTAGCGGGAGGGTTCTCCTACAATGAGCAGTTCTTC.

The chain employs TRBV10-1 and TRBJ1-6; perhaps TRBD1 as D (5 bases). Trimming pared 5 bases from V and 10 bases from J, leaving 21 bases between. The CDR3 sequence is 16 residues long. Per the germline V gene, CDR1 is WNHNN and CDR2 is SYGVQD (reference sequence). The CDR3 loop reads CASSPLTDTPRSPLHF. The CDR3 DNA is TGCGCCAGCAGTCCACTCACGGACACTCCCAGGTCACCCCTCCACTTT.

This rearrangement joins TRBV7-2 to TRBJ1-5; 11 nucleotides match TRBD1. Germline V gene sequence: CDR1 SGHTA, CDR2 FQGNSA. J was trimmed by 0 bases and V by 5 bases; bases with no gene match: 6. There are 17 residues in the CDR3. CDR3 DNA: TGTGCCAGCAGCCCCGGGACAGGGGGGATTAGCAATCAGCCCCAGCATTTT. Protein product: CASSPGTGGISNQPQHF. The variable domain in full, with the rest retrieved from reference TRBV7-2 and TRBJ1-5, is GAGVSQSPSNKVTEKGKDVELRCDPISGHTALYWYRQSLGQGLEFLIYFQGNSAPDKSGLPSDRFSAERTGGSVSTLTIQRTQQEDSAVYLCASSPGTGGISNQPQHFGDGTRLSIL.

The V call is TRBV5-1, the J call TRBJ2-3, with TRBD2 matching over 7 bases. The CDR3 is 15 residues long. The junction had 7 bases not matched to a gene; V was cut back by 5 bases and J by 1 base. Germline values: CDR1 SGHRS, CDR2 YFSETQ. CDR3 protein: CASRAGEGGTDTQYF. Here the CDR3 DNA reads TGCGCCAGCAGGGCCGGGGAGGGAGGCACAGATACGCAGTATTTT.

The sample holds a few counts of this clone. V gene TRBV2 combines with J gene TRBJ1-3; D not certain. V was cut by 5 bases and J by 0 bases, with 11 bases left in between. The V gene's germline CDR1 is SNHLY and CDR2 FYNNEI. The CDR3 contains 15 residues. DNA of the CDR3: TGTGCCAGCAGTCAACAGCAGGACTCTGGAAACACCATATATTTT. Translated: CASSQQQDSGNTIYF.

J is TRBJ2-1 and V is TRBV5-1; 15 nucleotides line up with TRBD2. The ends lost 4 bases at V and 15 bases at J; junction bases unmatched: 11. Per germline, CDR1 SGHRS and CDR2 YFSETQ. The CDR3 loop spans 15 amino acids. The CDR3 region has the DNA TGCGCCAGCAGCATAGAGGGACTAGCGGGAGGCAAAGGGTTCTTC. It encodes CASSIEGLAGGKGFF.

CDR3 amino acids: CASSFRGAGGANVLTF. The CDR3 DNA reads TGTGCCAGCAGCTTTCGGGGGGCTGGTGGGGCCAACGTCCTGACTTTC. V usage is TRBV5-5 and J usage is TRBJ2-6, with D perhaps TRBD2 (7 bases). The germline V and J ends were trimmed by 2 bases and 3 bases, with 12 bases remaining between them. Germline V CDR1 and CDR2: SGHKS, YYEKEE (reference sequence). This CDR3 contains 16 residues.

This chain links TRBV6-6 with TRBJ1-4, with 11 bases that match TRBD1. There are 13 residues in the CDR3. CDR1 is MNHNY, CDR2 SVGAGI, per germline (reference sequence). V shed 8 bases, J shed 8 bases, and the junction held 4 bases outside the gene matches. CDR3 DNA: TGTGCCAGCGGAGGGACAGGGGGGGAAAAACTGTTTTTT. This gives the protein CASGGTGGEKLFF.

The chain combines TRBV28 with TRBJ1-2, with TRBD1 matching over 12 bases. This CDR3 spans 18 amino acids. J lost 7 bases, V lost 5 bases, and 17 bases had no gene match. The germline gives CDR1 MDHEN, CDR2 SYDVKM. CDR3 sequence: CASSAAGTGGPIGGGYTF. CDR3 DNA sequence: TGTGCCAGCAGTGCCGCCGGGACAGGGGGCCCAATTGGAGGTGGCTACACCTTC.

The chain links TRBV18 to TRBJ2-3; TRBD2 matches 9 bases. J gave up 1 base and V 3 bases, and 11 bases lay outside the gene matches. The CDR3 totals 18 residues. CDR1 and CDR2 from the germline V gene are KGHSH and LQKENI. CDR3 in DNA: TGTGCCAGCTCACCTGATTTGGCTAGCGGGGTACGCACAGATACGCAGTATTTT. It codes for CASSPDLASGVRTDTQYF.

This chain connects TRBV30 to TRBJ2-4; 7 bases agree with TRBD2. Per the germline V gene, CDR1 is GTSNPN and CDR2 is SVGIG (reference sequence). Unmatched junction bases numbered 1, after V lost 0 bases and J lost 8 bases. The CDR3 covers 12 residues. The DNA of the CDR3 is TGTGCCTGGAGTGTGGGGGGGGACATTCAGTACTTC. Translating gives CAWSVGGDIQYF.

In DNA, the CDR3 is TGTGCCAGCAGCCCTTATCAGGGGAATCAGCCCCAGCATTTT. Amino acid sequence: CASSPYQGNQPQHF. V gene TRBV7-6 combines with J gene TRBJ1-5; D is perhaps TRBD1 (6 bases). The germline V gene encodes CDR1 SGHVS and CDR2 FNYEAQ. V dropped 5 bases and J dropped 4 bases, with 12 bases sitting between them. CDR3 length: 14 residues.

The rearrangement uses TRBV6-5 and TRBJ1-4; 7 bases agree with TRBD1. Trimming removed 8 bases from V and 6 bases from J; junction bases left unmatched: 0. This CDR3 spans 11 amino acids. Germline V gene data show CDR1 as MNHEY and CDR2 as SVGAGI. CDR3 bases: TGTGCCAGCGGGACAGATGAAAAACTGTTTTTT. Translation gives CASGTDEKLFF.

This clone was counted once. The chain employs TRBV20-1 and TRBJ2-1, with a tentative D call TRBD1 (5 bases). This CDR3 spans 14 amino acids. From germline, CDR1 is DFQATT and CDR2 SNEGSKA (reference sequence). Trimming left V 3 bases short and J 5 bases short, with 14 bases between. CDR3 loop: CSASVWGYDNEQFF. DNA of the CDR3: TGCAGTGCTAGTGTATGGGGCTATGACAATGAGCAGTTCTTC.

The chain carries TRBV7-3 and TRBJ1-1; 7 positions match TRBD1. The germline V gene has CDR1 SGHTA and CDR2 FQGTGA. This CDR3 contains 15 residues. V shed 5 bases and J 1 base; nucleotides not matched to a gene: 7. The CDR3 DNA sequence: TGTGCCAGCAGCCAGACAGGGTTAGGGAACACTGAAGCTTTCTTT. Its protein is CASSQTGLGNTEAFF.

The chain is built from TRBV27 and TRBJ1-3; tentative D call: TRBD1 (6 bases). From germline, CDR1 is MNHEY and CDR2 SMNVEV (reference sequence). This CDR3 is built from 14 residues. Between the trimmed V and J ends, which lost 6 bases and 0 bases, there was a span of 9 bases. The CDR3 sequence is CASRQGNSGNTIYF. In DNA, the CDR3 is TGTGCCAGCAGACAGGGCAACTCTGGAAACACCATATATTTT.

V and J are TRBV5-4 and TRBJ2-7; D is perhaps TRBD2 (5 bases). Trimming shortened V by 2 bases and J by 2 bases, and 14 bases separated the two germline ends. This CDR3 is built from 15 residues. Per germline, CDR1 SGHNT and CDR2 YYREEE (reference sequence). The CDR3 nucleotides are TGTGCCAGCAGCTTAGGACTGGGCTTTACCTACGAGCAGTACTTC. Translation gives CASSLGLGFTYEQYF.